These 8 T cell receptor beta chains share one sample of origin, sequenced in a study of cytomegalovirus exposure and HLA in healthy donors. With 60 Vbeta and 13 Jbeta primers, the PCR was carried out. Sequencing used immunoSEQ multiplex PCR; TCRdb keeps in-frame clones, though not all of them. The sample holds roughly 190,000 clones, roughly 13% seen once. Sequenced input: PBMCs. The source is a man over 45 in good health and CMV-seropositive.

This clone came up a few times. The V call is TRBV5-4, the J call TRBJ1-5, with a possible D match to TRBD1 (5 bases). The ends were cut back, 2 bases at V and 0 bases at J, with 15 bases in the middle. From germline, CDR1 is SGHNT and CDR2 YYREEE (reference sequence). The CDR3 totals 17 residues. The DNA for the CDR3 is TGTGCCAGCAGCTTTCAGGGTTATCCTAATAGCAATCAGCCCCAGCATTTT. Residues: CASSFQGYPNSNQPQHF. The entire variable domain, with the rest obtained from reference TRBV5-4 and TRBJ1-5, is as follows: ETGVTQSPTHLIKTRGQQVTLRCSSQSGHNTVSWYQQALGQGPQFIFQYYREEENGRGNFPPRFSGLQFPNYSSELNVNALELDDSALYLCASSFQGYPNSNQPQHFGDGTRLSIL.

This chain links TRBV13 with TRBJ2-2; TRBD2 matches 8 bases. CDR3 length: 16 residues. Germline V gene lookup returns CDR1 PRHDT and CDR2 FYEKMQ (reference sequence). V lost 4 bases to trimming and J lost 0 bases; unmatched junction nucleotides: 4. For the CDR3, the DNA is TGTGCCAGCAGCTCTCTAGCGGGTTCGAACACCGGGGAGCTGTTTTTT. Its protein product is CASSSLAGSNTGELFF.

This chain links TRBV5-6 with TRBJ2-1; D possibly corresponds to TRBD2 (6 bases). The CDR3 spans 13 residues. The germline V gene encodes CDR1 SGHDT and CDR2 YYEEEE. V lost 3 bases, J lost 6 bases, and 10 bases lay in between. This CDR3 is CASSSAGLNEQFF. As DNA, the CDR3 is TGTGCCAGCAGCTCCGCGGGACTCAATGAGCAGTTCTTC.

The chain employs TRBV10-3 and TRBJ2-4; tentative D call: TRBD2 (7 bases). There are 15 residues in the CDR3. Deletions cut 2 bases from V and 8 bases from J, with 16 bases between. From germline, CDR1 is ENHRY and CDR2 SYGVKD. The CDR3 DNA follows: TGTGCCATCAGTGAGCCGGGGGGCCCTCGGGACATTCAGTACTTC. Translated, it gives CAISEPGGPRDIQYF.

J is TRBJ1-6 and V is TRBV28, with a possible D match to TRBD1 (6 bases). This CDR3 is 13 amino acids long. Trimming removed 7 bases at V and 10 bases at J, with 14 bases between. Looked up from germline, CDR1 is MDHEN and CDR2 is SYDVKM. CDR3 DNA sequence: TGTGCCAGCATAACAGGGCTGAACTCACCCCTCCACTTT. Its protein is CASITGLNSPLHF.

In this sample, this clone turned up a few times. The chain recombines TRBV7-2 with TRBJ1-2; TRBD1 matches 7 bases. The V gene's germline CDR1 is SGHTA and CDR2 FQGNSA. Germline trimming cut 7 bases from V and 2 bases from J; bases unmatched to any gene: 7. CDR3 length: 14 amino acids. CDR3 nucleotides: TGTGCCAGCACTCCCCAGGGGGGAAACTATGGCTACACCTTC. Translating gives CASTPQGGNYGYTF.

This clone was detected a few times. The V gene is TRBV6-6, the J gene TRBJ2-1, with D tentatively TRBD1 (6 bases). Trimming shortened V by 5 bases and J by 2 bases, and 13 bases separated the two germline ends. The germline gives CDR1 MNHNY, CDR2 SVGAGI (reference sequence). The CDR3 sequence is 15 residues long. The CDR3 nucleotides are TGTGCCAGCAGTGGTACAGGGAAGACCTACAATGAGCAGTTCTTC. Translation: CASSGTGKTYNEQFF.

This clone was seen only a few times. The gene calls are TRBV7-2 and TRBJ2-2, with a possible D match to TRBD1 (5 bases). The length of the CDR3 is 17 residues. CDR1 and CDR2 (germline): SGHTA, FQGNSA. The ends were cut back, 0 bases at V and 0 bases at J, with 11 bases in the middle. The CDR3 loop is CASSLARETANTGELFF. The CDR3 DNA sequence: TGTGCCAGCAGCTTAGCGCGCGAGACAGCGAACACCGGGGAGCTGTTTTTT.